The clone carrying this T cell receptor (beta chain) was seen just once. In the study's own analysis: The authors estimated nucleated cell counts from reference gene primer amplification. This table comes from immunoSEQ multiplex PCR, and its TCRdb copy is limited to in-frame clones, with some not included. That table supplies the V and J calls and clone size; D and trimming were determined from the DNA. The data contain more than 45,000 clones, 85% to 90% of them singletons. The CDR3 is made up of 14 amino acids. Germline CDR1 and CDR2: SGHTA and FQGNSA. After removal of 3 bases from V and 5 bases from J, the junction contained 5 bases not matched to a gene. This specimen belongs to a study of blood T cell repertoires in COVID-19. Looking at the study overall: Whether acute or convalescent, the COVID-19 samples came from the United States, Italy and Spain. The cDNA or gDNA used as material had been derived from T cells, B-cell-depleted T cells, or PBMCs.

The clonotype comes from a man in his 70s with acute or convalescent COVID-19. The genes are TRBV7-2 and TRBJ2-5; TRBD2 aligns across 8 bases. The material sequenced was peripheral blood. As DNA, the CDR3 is TGTGCCAGCAGCTTTTTAGCGGGAAGTGAGACCCAGTACTTC. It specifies CASSFLAGSETQYF.